The rows below give T cell receptor beta chains drawn from one sample of a study of blood T cell repertoires in COVID-19. The repertoire was sequenced with immunoSEQ multiplex PCR; TCRdb's copy has only in-frame clones and lacks some. This table has about 75,000 clones, roughly 90% appearing once. What was sequenced was peripheral blood. The receptors stem from a human donor in a cohort sampled during active COVID-19. The CDR3 runs from the conserved cysteine through the conserved F or W. A D gene is named only where the DNA matches it firmly. Expanded clones are given a class, and other clones once, few, many or no size at all.

cdr3_nt	cdr3_aa	j_call	d_call	v_call	clone_size
TGTGCCAGCAGCTCTATTCACGTAGCGGGAGCAGATACGCAGTATTTT	CASSSIHVAGADTQYF	TRBJ2-3	TRBD2	TRBV28	NA
TGTGCCAGTAAACATTACACCGGGGAGCTGTTTTTT	CASKHYTGELFF	TRBJ2-2	NA	TRBV19	NA
TGTGCCAGCAGTGAAGCGCCCCCTAGCCGTCCCTACGAGCAGTACTTC	CASSEAPPSRPYEQYF	TRBJ2-7	NA	TRBV6-1	NA
TGTGCCATCAGTGAGACCCCAGGGGACGGCTACACCTTC	CAISETPGDGYTF	TRBJ1-2	NA	TRBV10-3	NA
TGTGCCAGCAGAACGCCGAGGGACAGGGGGAGTTTAAGTCAGCCCCAGCATTTT	CASRTPRDRGSLSQPQHF	TRBJ1-5	TRBD1	TRBV28	NA
TGTGCCAGCAGCTTAGATTCAGGATCCTATGGCTACACCTTC	CASSLDSGSYGYTF	TRBJ1-2	NA	TRBV7-2	NA
TGTGCCAGCAGCCATTCAGGGAACACTGAAGCTTTCTTT	CASSHSGNTEAFF	TRBJ1-1	NA	TRBV3-1/TRBV3-2	NA
TGTGCCAGCAGCCCACAAGGGGGGGCATTGGCGTGGGAGACCCAGTACTTC	CASSPQGGALAWETQYF	TRBJ2-5	NA	TRBV5-5	NA
TGTGCCAGCAGCTCGGGACTAGCGGGAGGTTCCTACAATGAGCAGTTCTTC	CASSSGLAGGSYNEQFF	TRBJ2-1	TRBD2	TRBV11-2	NA
TGTGCCTGGAGTGGAGTTTACGGGAGCTCCTATAATTCACCCCTCCACTTT	CAWSGVYGSSYNSPLHF	TRBJ1-6	NA	TRBV30	NA
TGTGCCAGCAGCTTAATGCAGGCTGGAAACACCATATATTTT	CASSLMQAGNTIYF	TRBJ1-3	NA	TRBV7-9	NA
TGTGCCAGCAGCCAAGGGACAGGGTCCCACGAGCAGTACTTC	CASSQGTGSHEQYF	TRBJ2-7	TRBD1	TRBV3-1/TRBV3-2	NA
TGTGCCAGCAGTTCTCCACCCCAGGGGCGCTACGAGCAGTACTTC	CASSSPPQGRYEQYF	TRBJ2-7	NA	TRBV27	NA
TGTGCCAGTAGTAAGGCCCCGGCGGGGGGAAAGGGCAATCAGCCCCAGCATTTT	CASSKAPAGGKGNQPQHF	TRBJ1-5	NA	TRBV19	NA
TGTGCCAGCAGCCAGTCGGGGTTTTATGGCTACACCTTC	CASSQSGFYGYTF	TRBJ1-2	NA	TRBV3-1/TRBV3-2	NA
TGTGCCAGCAGCCAAGAAGGGCTAGCGGGAGTAGTAAATACGCAGTATTTT	CASSQEGLAGVVNTQYF	TRBJ2-3	TRBD2	TRBV3-1/TRBV3-2	NA
TGTGCCAGCAGTACCCAGGACAGGGAGAACTACGAGCAGTACTTC	CASSTQDRENYEQYF	TRBJ2-7	TRBD1	TRBV28	NA
TGCAGCGTTGAAGGGGGGCTAGGCACTGAAGCTTTCTTT	CSVEGGLGTEAFF	TRBJ1-1	NA	TRBV29-1	NA
TGTGCCTGGAGCCGAAAACTTTTCTATGGCTACACCTTC	CAWSRKLFYGYTF	TRBJ1-2	NA	TRBV30	NA
TGTGCCAGCAGCCCGGGACTCGGGGTCGATCAGCCCCAGCATTTT	CASSPGLGVDQPQHF	TRBJ1-5	NA	TRBV7-9	NA
TGTGCCAGCAGCTTAGGAGGACAGGGCGAGCAGTTCTTC	CASSLGGQGEQFF	TRBJ2-1	TRBD1	TRBV7-2	NA
TGTGCCAGCAGCCCGCAGGGGACAGGGATTTACGAGCAGTACTTC	CASSPQGTGIYEQYF	TRBJ2-7	TRBD1	TRBV7-2	NA
TGTGCCAGCTCACATAGCAGCCTAGCGGGGGGGCTGGCGAAGAACATTCAGTACTTC	CASSHSSLAGGLAKNIQYF	TRBJ2-4	TRBD2	TRBV18	NA
TGTGCCAGCAGATCCGGACTAGTAACGACCCAGTACTTC	CASRSGLVTTQYF	TRBJ2-5	TRBD2	TRBV6-5	NA
TGTGCCAGCAGCGGGGACAGGGGCGCTCTTGGCTACACCTTC	CASSGDRGALGYTF	TRBJ1-2	TRBD1	TRBV7-9	NA
TGTGCCAGCAGCCTCAACTCACCGGGGGGGCCTGGCAATGAGCAGTTCTTC	CASSLNSPGGPGNEQFF	TRBJ2-1	TRBD2	TRBV7-2	NA
TGTGCCAGCAGTTACCCCTCTTGGACTAGCGGGAGTGTTGGCGATGAGCAGTTCTTC	CASSYPSWTSGSVGDEQFF	TRBJ2-1	TRBD2	TRBV6-2/TRBV6-3	NA
TGTGCCAGTAGTAAGCCGGGACATAAGAACACTGAAGCTTTCTTT	CASSKPGHKNTEAFF	TRBJ1-1	NA	TRBV19	NA
TGTGCCAGCAACACAGACGGCACCGGGGAGCTGTTTTTT	CASNTDGTGELFF	TRBJ2-2	NA	TRBV6-5	NA
TGCAGCGCCAAGGGGGTCGGAACTGAAGCTTTCTTT	CSAKGVGTEAFF	TRBJ1-1	NA	TRBV29-1	NA
TGTGCCAGCAGCTTTGGGCAGCCGGTAGCTTTCTTT	CASSFGQPVAFF	TRBJ1-1	NA	TRBV5-8	NA
TGTGCCTGGAGTGCCGGGTCAAGTCAGCCCCAGCATTTT	CAWSAGSSQPQHF	TRBJ1-5	NA	TRBV30	NA
TGTGCCAGCAGCTTGGCCCGGGCAGGGAAGTATGGCTACACCTTC	CASSLARAGKYGYTF	TRBJ1-2	NA	TRBV5-5	NA
TGTGCCAGCAGCCAATTTGACAGATCCTATGGCTACACCTTC	CASSQFDRSYGYTF	TRBJ1-2	NA	TRBV3-1/TRBV3-2	NA
TGCGCCAGCAGCTTGGGGCCGTTGTATGCCAAAAACATTCAGTACTTC	CASSLGPLYAKNIQYF	TRBJ2-4	NA	TRBV5-1	NA
TGTGCCAGCTCCGACACTTTATCGGAACCCCTCCACTTT	CASSDTLSEPLHF	TRBJ1-6	NA	TRBV6-5	NA
TGTGCCAGCAGTCGGAGCGACGCAGGGATGGAAAAACTGTTTTTT	CASSRSDAGMEKLFF	TRBJ1-4	NA	TRBV6-4	few
TGCGCCAGCAGCCGGACAGGGGCACAAGAGACCCAGTACTTC	CASSRTGAQETQYF	TRBJ2-5	TRBD1	TRBV5-1	once
TGTGCCAGTAGTATCTATGACAGCCTAGGAGCTGGGGCCAACGTCCTGACTTTC	CASSIYDSLGAGANVLTF	TRBJ2-6	NA	TRBV19	NA
TGTGCCAGCAGCGCCGGGACAGGGTACGAGCCAACCTATGGCTACACCTTC	CASSAGTGYEPTYGYTF	TRBJ1-2	TRBD1	TRBV7-6	once
TGCGCCAGCGGTCAGGGGGGTCTCAATGAGCAGTTCTTC	CASGQGGLNEQFF	TRBJ2-1	NA	TRBV4-1	once
TGCGCCAGCAGAAATTGGGGCGACGGTACAGATACGCAGTATTTT	CASRNWGDGTDTQYF	TRBJ2-3	NA	TRBV5-1	NA
TGTGCCAGCAGTGCCCAGATTATTTATGGCTACACCTTC	CASSAQIIYGYTF	TRBJ1-2	NA	TRBV2	NA
TGTGCCAGCAGCCAAGATCAAGGGGGCCCTGGAAACACCATATATTTT	CASSQDQGGPGNTIYF	TRBJ1-3	TRBD1	TRBV4-2	NA
TGTGCCAGCAGCCAAGGGGGGTTAGCGGGAGTTGGCGAGCAGTTCTTC	CASSQGGLAGVGEQFF	TRBJ2-1	TRBD2	TRBV4-2	NA
TGTGCCAGCACCCTAGAAGGGGCAGGAGTAGAGACCCAGTACTTC	CASTLEGAGVETQYF	TRBJ2-5	NA	TRBV7-2	NA
TGTGCCAGCAGTGAAGCGCTTCCTAGGGGCGGGGGGAACACTGAAGCTTTCTTT	CASSEALPRGGGNTEAFF	TRBJ1-1	NA	TRBV2	NA
TGCAGCACCCGGACAGGGTGGTTCGGAGAGACCCAGTACTTC	CSTRTGWFGETQYF	TRBJ2-5	TRBD1	TRBV29-1	NA
TGTGCCAGCTCAAGCGGGAGGGGTTCCTACAATGAGCAGTTCTTC	CASSSGRGSYNEQFF	TRBJ2-1	TRBD2	TRBV18	NA
TGTGCCACCAGCAGAGGAATGGTGGGCCGTGAAGCTTTCTTT	CATSRGMVGREAFF	TRBJ1-1	NA	TRBV15	few
TGTGCCAGCGGAGGACGGAGCTACGAGCAGTACTTC	CASGGRSYEQYF	TRBJ2-7	NA	TRBV7-9	NA
TGTGCCAGCAGCTTAGGACCGACAGGAAGCAATCAGCCCCAGCATTTT	CASSLGPTGSNQPQHF	TRBJ1-5	NA	TRBV13	NA
TGTGCCAGCTCACCGGGGACAGGGGTGCGGAATGAGCAGTTCTTC	CASSPGTGVRNEQFF	TRBJ2-1	TRBD1	TRBV18	NA